These 27 T cell receptor beta chains were sequenced from one sample in a study of cytomegalovirus exposure and HLA in healthy donors (dated by TCRdb to about 2017). Library prep was done by the immunoSEQ multiplex PCR assay. A mixture of 60 forward primers for TCR Vbeta segments and 13 reverse primers for TCR Jbeta segments was used in the multiplex PCR. In its TCRdb copy, this immuneACCESS table keeps in-frame sequences only and misses some clones. Where compared with another copy, unresolved V genes explain less than half of these, and the others have no known cause. The sample table records approximately 100,000 clones; under 90% of these occur just once. The ten largest clones take up 2.2% of the sample. Material: PBMCs. These receptors all stem from a woman aged 25 to 39 in good health and CMV-seronegative.

This clone was seen only a few times. Germline is not matched at one junction end, which may reflect a read error. V usage is TRBV7-9 and J usage is TRBJ1-1; D is unresolved. There are 12 residues in the CDR3. CDR1 is SEHNR and CDR2 is FQNEAQ in the germline V gene (reference sequence). The CDR3 DNA is TGTTCCAGCAGCTTCCATACGGCTGAAGCTTTCTTT. This sequence encodes CSSSFHTAEAFF.

This chain joins TRBV19 and TRBJ2-5, with 8 bases matching TRBD2. CDR1 is LNHDA, CDR2 SQIVND, per germline (reference sequence). CDR3 length: 16 residues. Trimming cost V 4 bases and J 4 bases; bases outside gene matches: 11. CDR3 DNA: TGTGCCAGTAGTACTCCTACCTCTAGCGGGTCAGAGACCCAGTACTTC. Its translation: CASSTPTSSGSETQYF. The whole variable domain, remainder taken from reference TRBV19 and TRBJ2-5, is DGGITQSPKYLFRKEGQNVTLSCEQNLNHDAMYWYRQDPGQGLRLIYYSQIVNDFQKGDIAEGYSVSREKKESFPLTVTSAQKNPTAFYLCASSTPTSSGSETQYFGPGTRLLVL.

In this sample, this clone turned up a few times. V gene TRBV7-2 combines with J gene TRBJ2-1; D is ambiguous. Trimming took 1 base from V and 4 from J, leaving 5 bases between them. Germline V gene data show CDR1 as SGHTA and CDR2 as FQGNSA. The CDR3 length is 13 residues. The CDR3 bases are TGTGCCAGCAGCTTAGTAACTTACAATGAGCAGTTCTTC. Translation: CASSLVTYNEQFF.

This clone was seen only once. The chain couples TRBV28 to TRBJ1-5; perhaps TRBD1 as D (5 bases). The V gene lost 5 bases and the J gene lost 3 bases, with 17 bases spanning the gap. The length of the CDR3 is 16 residues. Germline assignment: CDR1 MDHEN and CDR2 SYDVKM. CDR3 protein: CASSTIGGDVNQPQHF. CDR3 nucleotides: TGTGCCAGCAGTACTATTGGGGGGGACGTCAATCAGCCCCAGCATTTT. The full variable domain, completed using reference TRBV28 and TRBJ1-5, is DVKVTQSSRYLVKRTGEKVFLECVQDMDHENMFWYRQDPGLGLRLIYFSYDVKMKEKGDIPEGYSVSREKKERFSLILESASTNQTSMYLCASSTIGGDVNQPQHFGDGTRLSIL.

The V and J genes are TRBV5-1 and TRBJ2-1; 11 nucleotides match TRBD2. The CDR3 has 15 amino acids. In germline, CDR1 is SGHRS, CDR2 YFSETQ. After removal of 4 bases from V and 5 bases from J, the junction contained 5 bases not matched to a gene. CDR3 residues: CASSIGTSGHNEQFF. In DNA, the CDR3 is TGCGCCAGCAGCATAGGGACTAGCGGACACAATGAGCAGTTCTTC. The variable domain in full, completed from reference TRBV5-1 and TRBJ2-1, reads KAGVTQTPRYLIKTRGQQVTLSCSPISGHRSVSWYQQTPGQGLQFLFEYFSETQRNKGNFPGRFSGRQFSNSRSEMNVSTLELGDSALYLCASSIGTSGHNEQFFGPGTRLTVL.

This chain joins TRBV28 and TRBJ2-3; 10 bases map to TRBD2. V lost 5 bases and J lost 6; bases outside the gene matches: 11. This CDR3 region has 16 residues. Per the germline V gene, CDR1 is MDHEN and CDR2 is SYDVKM. Here the CDR3 reads CASSEQLAGWADTQYF. The DNA for the CDR3 is TGTGCCAGCAGTGAACAACTAGCGGGATGGGCCGATACGCAGTATTTT.

The J gene is TRBJ2-1, the V gene TRBV7-2; 7 bases fit TRBD2. The CDR3 spans 14 residues. Germline CDR1 SGHTA, CDR2 FQGNSA. V shed 8 bases, J shed 7 bases, and the junction held 11 bases outside the gene matches. CDR3 sequence: CASGLGRTSNEQFF. The CDR3 nucleotides are TGTGCCAGCGGACTTGGCCGGACTAGTAATGAGCAGTTCTTC.

The chain recombines TRBV27 with TRBJ2-1, with no clear D. Germline CDR1 reads MNHEY; CDR2 reads SMNVEV (reference sequence). CDR3 size: 13 residues. Trimming shortened V by 6 bases and J by 0 bases, and 6 bases separated the two germline ends. This CDR3 reads CASSRSSYNEQFF. The DNA of the CDR3 is TGTGCCAGCAGCCGGAGCTCCTACAATGAGCAGTTCTTC.

This clone was observed a single time. The chain joins TRBV10-3 to TRBJ2-5, with 9 nucleotides matching TRBD2. The CDR3 is made up of 18 amino acids. V shed 0 bases, J shed 5 bases, and the junction held 13 bases outside the gene matches. Germline V gene sequence: CDR1 ENHRY, CDR2 SYGVKD. For the CDR3, the DNA is TGTGCCATCAGTGAGTCAGGGGCTAGCGGGAAAATTGAGGAGACCCAGTACTTC. Protein product: CAISESGASGKIEETQYF.

This clone was picked up one time. The chain has TRBV5-4 and TRBJ2-5; TRBD2 agrees at 14 bases. The germline V gene has CDR1 SGHNT and CDR2 YYREEE (reference sequence). This CDR3 is built from 17 residues. The V and J ends lost 3 bases and 4 bases, in that order; junction bases with no gene match: 8. The CDR3 coding sequence is TGTGCCAGCAGCTCGGGACTAGCGGGGGAAAGTTTAGAGACCCAGTACTTC. It encodes CASSSGLAGESLETQYF.

The V gene is TRBV28, the J gene TRBJ2-7; D is perhaps TRBD2 (6 bases). Germline CDR1 reads MDHEN; CDR2 reads SYDVKM. V gave up 6 bases and J gave up 2 bases, with 11 bases separating them. The CDR3 extends over 13 amino acids. In nucleotides, the CDR3 is TGTGCCAGCAGGGACGGGACTCCCTACGAGCAGTACTTC. This translates into CASRDGTPYEQYF.

The V gene is TRBV11-1, the J gene TRBJ2-3, with TRBD2 matching over 14 bases. The CDR3 runs to 17 residues. V gave up 2 bases and J gave up 15 bases; unmatched junction bases: 16. CDR1 and CDR2 (germline): SGHAT, FQDESV (reference sequence). The CDR3 loop is CASSLRPRLAGGAFVYF. CDR3 in DNA: TGTGCCAGCAGCTTACGACCGAGACTAGCGGGAGGGGCCTTTGTCTATTTT.

This chain uses TRBV4-1 with TRBJ2-7; TRBD2 matches at 7 bases. The CDR3 is 16 amino acids. V trimming: 1 base; J trimming: 3 bases; junction bases outside the gene matches: 9. Germline CDR1 reads MGHRA; CDR2 reads YSYEKL. CDR3 in amino acids: CASSQGQASGHYEQYF. Here the CDR3 DNA reads TGCGCCAGCAGCCAAGGTCAGGCTAGCGGCCACTACGAGCAGTACTTC.

This chain links TRBV7-9 with TRBJ2-3; a weak D match, TRBD2 (6 bases). Germline V gene lookup returns CDR1 SEHNR and CDR2 FQNEAQ (reference sequence). Trimming removed 3 bases at V and 2 bases at J, with 12 bases between. The CDR3 has 15 residues. DNA for the CDR3: TGTGCCAGCAGCTTCGGTATAGCGGCCACAGATACGCAGTATTTT. This translates into CASSFGIAATDTQYF.

J is TRBJ2-1 and V is TRBV5-1; 12 nucleotides align to TRBD1. Germline values: CDR1 SGHRS, CDR2 YFSETQ. J lost 5 bases, V lost 5 bases, and 11 bases had no gene match. CDR3 length: 17 residues. The CDR3: CASRSFVGQGANNEQFF. CDR3 DNA sequence: TGCGCCAGCAGATCGTTCGTGGGACAGGGGGCTAACAATGAGCAGTTCTTC.

V is TRBV7-9 and J is TRBJ2-1; D possibly corresponds to TRBD2 (6 bases). Trimming pared 5 bases from V and 3 bases from J, leaving 17 bases between. This CDR3 contains 16 residues. Germline lookup yields CDR1 SEHNR and CDR2 FQNEAQ (reference sequence). DNA for the CDR3: TGTGCCAGCAGCCCGCGGGGTAGCGCCAACTACAATGAGCAGTTCTTC. This sequence encodes CASSPRGSANYNEQFF.

The chain is built from TRBV28 and TRBJ1-5; perhaps TRBD1 as D (6 bases). CDR3 size: 15 residues. From germline, CDR1 is MDHEN and CDR2 SYDVKM. V lost 6 bases and J 2 bases, leaving 14 bases between the germline ends. CDR3 sequence reads: CASRSTGSGNQPQHF. The CDR3 DNA is TGTGCCAGCAGGTCTACAGGGAGCGGCAATCAGCCCCAGCATTTT. The variable domain in full, completed from reference TRBV28 and TRBJ1-5, reads DVKVTQSSRYLVKRTGEKVFLECVQDMDHENMFWYRQDPGLGLRLIYFSYDVKMKEKGDIPEGYSVSREKKERFSLILESASTNQTSMYLCASRSTGSGNQPQHFGDGTRLSIL.

The V gene is TRBV6-1, the J gene TRBJ2-1; 9 positions match TRBD2. This CDR3 spans 18 amino acids. Trimming removed 2 bases from V and 8 bases from J; junction bases left unmatched: 16. Germline CDR1 reads MNHNS; CDR2 reads SASEGT. In DNA, the CDR3 is TGTGCCAGCAGTGAACGCCCCGGGGCGGGAGGGGGGTGGGATGAGCAGTTCTTC. This codes for CASSERPGAGGGWDEQFF.

This chain connects TRBV13 to TRBJ2-3; 9 bases are shared with TRBD2. Looked up from germline, CDR1 is PRHDT and CDR2 is FYEKMQ (reference sequence). The CDR3 is made up of 16 amino acids. V trimming: 3 bases; J trimming: 0 bases; junction bases outside the gene matches: 4. The CDR3 coding sequence is TGTGCCAGCAGCTTTGCTAGCGGGGCTAGCACAGATACGCAGTATTTT. Translating it yields CASSFASGASTDTQYF.

This clone was picked up one time. This chain links TRBV6-5 with TRBJ1-1; 7 nucleotides align to TRBD1. Trimming took 3 bases from V and 3 from J; bases not matched to a gene: 4. CDR1 MNHEY and CDR2 SVGAGI come from the germline V gene. The CDR3 totals 14 residues. CDR3 DNA: TGTGCCAGCAGTTATTCCCAGGGGGACACTGAAGCTTTCTTT. As protein: CASSYSQGDTEAFF.

Here the CDR3 DNA reads TGTGCCATCAGTGAGTCGATGGGGGGCTACGAGCAGTACTTC. Residues: CAISESMGGYEQYF. The chain combines TRBV10-3 with TRBJ2-7; D is perhaps TRBD2 (6 bases). Germline V gene lookup returns CDR1 ENHRY and CDR2 SYGVKD. CDR3 length: 14 amino acids. Trimming took 0 bases from V and 3 from J, leaving 9 bases between them.

In this sample, this clone turned up a few times. The rearrangement uses TRBV10-2 and TRBJ2-7; 7 bases map to TRBD1. The CDR3 length is 14 residues. Germline loops: CDR1 WSHSY, CDR2 SAAADI. J gave up 4 bases and V 6 bases, and 9 bases lay outside the gene matches. CDR3 in DNA: TGCGCCAGCAGCACCCCGGGACAGATATACGAGCAGTACTTC. Its protein is CASSTPGQIYEQYF.

The chain has TRBV18 and TRBJ2-7, with 9 bases fitting TRBD1. The CDR3 is made up of 15 amino acids. Losses at the gene ends were 6 bases for V and 2 bases for J; bases not matched to a gene: 8. In germline, CDR1 is KGHSH, CDR2 LQKENI. The DNA of the CDR3 is TGTGCCAGCTCCCGGGGACAGGGCCGGACCTACGAGCAGTACTTC. Protein sequence: CASSRGQGRTYEQYF.

The CDR3 here is CASSSSFRGASYEQYF. DNA of the CDR3: TGTGCCAGCAGCTCATCATTCAGGGGTGCCAGCTACGAGCAGTACTTC. The chain employs TRBV11-2 and TRBJ2-7, with a possible D match to TRBD1 (6 bases). The CDR3 sequence is 16 residues long. The ends were cut back, 4 bases at V and 3 bases at J, with 19 bases in the middle. The V gene's germline CDR1 is SGHAT and CDR2 FQNNGV.

This chain joins TRBV29-1 and TRBJ2-1, with D possibly being TRBD1 (5 bases). V was clipped by 7 bases and J by 2 bases, with 15 bases between them. Germline assignment: CDR1 SQVTM and CDR2 ANQGSEA. This CDR3 has 14 residues. The CDR3 loop reads CSALTRGPYNEQFF. The CDR3 DNA reads TGCAGCGCCCTGACAAGGGGCCCCTACAATGAGCAGTTCTTC.

This clone was observed a single time. V gene TRBV5-1 combines with J gene TRBJ1-3; D not resolved. The V end was cut by 2 bases, the J end by 1 base, with 10 bases between. From germline, CDR1 is SGHRS and CDR2 YFSETQ. The CDR3 loop spans 15 amino acids. CDR3 sequence: CASSLGSQSGNTIYF. CDR3 bases: TGCGCCAGCAGCTTAGGTTCACAGTCTGGAAACACCATATATTTT.

The chain uses TRBV6-5 and TRBJ2-2; 10 positions match TRBD2. V was pared by 3 bases and J by 6 bases, with 4 bases of the junction left unmatched. Germline assignment: CDR1 MNHEY and CDR2 SVGAGI. The CDR3 runs to 15 residues. The CDR3 DNA follows: TGTGCCAGCAGTTATGCTAGCGGGAGCGCCGGGGAGCTGTTTTTT. It yields the protein CASSYASGSAGELFF.